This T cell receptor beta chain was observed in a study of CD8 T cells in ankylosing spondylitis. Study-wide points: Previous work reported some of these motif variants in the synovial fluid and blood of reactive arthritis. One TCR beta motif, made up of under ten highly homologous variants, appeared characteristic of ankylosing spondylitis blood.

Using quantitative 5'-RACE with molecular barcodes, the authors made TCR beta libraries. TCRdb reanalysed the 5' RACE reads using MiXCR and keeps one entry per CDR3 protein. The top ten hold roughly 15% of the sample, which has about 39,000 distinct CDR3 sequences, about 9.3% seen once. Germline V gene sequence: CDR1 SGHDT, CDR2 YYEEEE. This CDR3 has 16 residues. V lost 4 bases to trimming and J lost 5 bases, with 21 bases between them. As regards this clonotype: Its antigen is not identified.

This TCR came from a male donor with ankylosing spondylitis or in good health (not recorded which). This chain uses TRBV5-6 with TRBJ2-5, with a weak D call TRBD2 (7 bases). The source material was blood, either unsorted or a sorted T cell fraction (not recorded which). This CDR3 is CASSPPLGGLGETQYF. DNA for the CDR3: TGTGCCAGCAGCCCGCCCCTCGGGGGGCTTGGGGAGACCCAGTACTTC.